The sequence of this T cell receptor (beta chain) was determined in a study of glioma-infiltrating T cells after dendritic cell vaccination. Across the study: Autologous tumor lysate-pulsed dendritic cell vaccination was given between the early 2000s and the early 2010s.

Regarding time point: after dendritic cell vaccination, including at tumor progression/relapse. Isocitrate dehydrogenase mutation was absent in all glioblastoma patients. Blood PBMC samples: pre-vaccination, two weeks post third vaccination, and at tumor progression. The PCR used 60 V beta and 13 J beta primers. Sequencing was performed with immunoSEQ multiplex PCR; in TCRdb, only in-frame clones are kept and a portion is missing. The table has about 87,000 clones, 75% to 90% seen once. Trimming took off 3 bases at V and 5 bases at J, with 11 bases between the two ends. The V gene's germline CDR1 is KGHSH and CDR2 LQKENI. This CDR3 has 15 residues.

The source of this sequence is a human donor with glioblastoma. The sequenced sample was blood, obtained after dendritic cell vaccination. The chain is built from TRBV18 and TRBJ1-6, with D hard to call. CDR3 sequence reads: CASSPVPNNNSPLHF. CDR3 coding DNA: TGTGCCAGCTCACCGGTCCCGAACAATAATTCACCCCTCCACTTT.